These 23 T cell receptor beta chains came from one sample sequenced in a study of CD8 T cells in Susac syndrome. Random hexamers were used to reverse transcribe an amount of roughly 0.5 to 1 ug RNA. TCRdb reprocessed the immunoSEQ multiplex PCR reads via MiXCR and lists one record per CDR3 protein. Of approximately 170,000 distinct CDR3 sequences in the sample, approximately 93% were seen once. Material for sequencing was CD4+ T cells from PBMCs. All receptors derive from a human donor with multiple sclerosis.

This chain connects TRBV21-1 to TRBJ1-1; the DNA was not used to check the table's D call, TRBD1. TRBV21-1 is a pseudogene. The CDR3 length is 19 residues. CDR3 coding DNA: TGTGCCAGCATGCTGCTCCCCCAGAAAGGACAGCGAGAAAACACTGAAGCTTTCTTT. This sequence encodes CASMLLPQKGQRENTEAFF.

The J gene is TRBJ2-7, the V gene TRBV18; TRBD2 matches at 7 bases. V lost 6 bases and J lost 6; bases outside the gene matches: 14. Germline V gene data show CDR1 as KGHSH and CDR2 as LQKENI. The CDR3 contains 15 residues. The CDR3 spells CASSLFPAGVSEQYF. The CDR3 coding sequence is TGTGCCAGCTCCCTCTTCCCGGCGGGAGTCTCCGAGCAGTACTTC.

The chain joins TRBV23-1 to TRBJ2-3, with a tentative D call TRBD2 (6 bases). TRBV23-1 is known as an ORF, though its function is uncertain. The CDR3 spans 18 residues. V lost 4 bases to trimming and J lost 2 bases, with 22 bases between them. The CDR3 DNA is TGCGCCAGCAGTCCCGCGGGGCAGGGAGGTCGGGACACAGATACGCAGTATTTT. This translates into CASSPAGQGGRDTDTQYF.

The genes are TRBV3-1 and TRBJ1-3; no definite D call. Per the germline V gene, CDR1 is LGHDT and CDR2 is YNNKEL (reference sequence). The CDR3 runs 14 residues. Trimming removed 3 bases at V and 4 bases at J, with 10 bases between. CDR3 in DNA: TGTGCCAGCAGCCATACCTCCTCAGGAAACACCATATATTTT. It codes for CASSHTSSGNTIYF.

The CDR3 protein is CAISVGTSPNEQFF. The CDR3, as DNA: TGTGCCATCAGTGTGGGAACTAGCCCCAATGAGCAGTTCTTC. The V call is TRBV10-3, the J call TRBJ2-1; a possible D gene is TRBD2 (6 bases). CDR3 length: 14 residues. V gave up 4 bases and J gave up 6 bases, with 13 bases separating them. Germline CDR1 reads ENHRY; CDR2 reads SYGVKD.

The chain links TRBV18 to TRBJ1-2, with 10 bases lining up with TRBD1. CDR1 and CDR2 from the germline V gene are KGHSH and LQKENI. V lost 4 bases, J lost 4 bases, and 12 bases stayed unmatched. The CDR3 extends over 17 amino acids. The CDR3 DNA follows: TGTGCCAGCTCACAGGGGACAGGGGACGCGTTGCCCTATGGCTACACCTTC. It translates to CASSQGTGDALPYGYTF.

The chain joins TRBV20-1 to TRBJ1-5, with TRBD1 as a possible D gene (5 bases). The V and J ends lost 5 bases and 6 bases respectively, with 17 bases between them. The CDR3 is 14 amino acids. The germline V gene has CDR1 DFQATT and CDR2 SNEGSKA (reference sequence). The CDR3 DNA follows: TGCAGTGCTCAAACTGGGGGGTGGGGTCAGCCCCAGCATTTT. Its translation: CSAQTGGWGQPQHF.

The chain carries TRBV5-4 and TRBJ1-5; maybe TRBD1 (5 bases). V shed 0 bases and J shed 16 bases, with 14 bases lying between them. Germline V gene lookup returns CDR1 SGHNT and CDR2 YYREEE (reference sequence). The CDR3 totals 12 residues. As DNA, the CDR3 is TGTGCCAGCAGCTTGGATGCAGGGCAAAAACATTTT. This sequence encodes CASSLDAGQKHF.

This clonotype was recorded once. V is TRBV6-5 and J is TRBJ1-4; possibly TRBD1 for D (6 bases). Germline V CDR1 and CDR2: MNHEY, SVGAGI. There are 14 residues in the CDR3. V lost 6 bases and J 10 bases, leaving 18 bases between the germline ends. For the CDR3, the DNA is TGTGCCAGCAGGGGGGGGACAAACCCGCGAAAACTGTTTTTT. Its protein is CASRGGTNPRKLFF.

The chain employs TRBV15 and TRBJ1-3, with D unclear. Trimming pared 0 bases from V and 7 bases from J, leaving 10 bases between. CDR1 is LNHNV and CDR2 is YYDKDF in the germline V gene (reference sequence). There are 14 residues in the CDR3. CDR3 region: CATSRDSGRNTIYF. The CDR3 DNA reads as TGTGCCACCAGCAGAGATTCCGGAAGGAACACCATATATTTT.

The chain couples TRBV19 to TRBJ1-2, with TRBD1 identical over 10 bases. J gave up 13 bases and V 4 bases, and 21 bases lay outside the gene matches. CDR1 LNHDA and CDR2 SQIVND come from the germline V gene (reference sequence). This CDR3 comprises 17 residues. The CDR3 coding sequence is TGTGCCAGTAGTACCAACTACGGGACAGGGGCACTTAAAAGTAGCACCTTC. As protein: CASSTNYGTGALKSSTF.

The chain couples TRBV12-3 or TRBV12-4 to TRBJ1-5; TRBD1 aligns across 7 bases. CDR3 length: 15 amino acids. After removal of 4 bases from V and 5 bases from J, the junction contained 8 bases not matched to a gene. As DNA, the CDR3 is TGTGCCAGCAGTTCCCACCCGCAGGGGGATCAGCCCCAGCATTTT. It encodes CASSSHPQGDQPQHF.

This chain joins TRBV29-1 and TRBJ2-1; 13 bases match TRBD2. CDR1 is SQVTM and CDR2 is ANQGSEA in the germline V gene. This CDR3 spans 14 amino acids. The J segment lost 8 bases and the V segment lost 7 bases, leaving 8 bases of the junction unmatched. The CDR3, as DNA: TGCAGCGCTCGGACTAGCGGGAGACTGGATGAGCAGTTCTTC. This encodes CSARTSGRLDEQFF.

The chain has TRBV27 and TRBJ2-2; the D is unclear. This CDR3 has 13 amino acids. Germline-derived CDR1 and CDR2 are MNHEY and SMNVEV (reference sequence). The V and J ends lost 3 bases and 5 bases respectively, with 7 bases between them. CDR3 bases: TGTGCCAGCAGTTTTTGGGTTACCGGGGAGCTGTTTTTT. This codes for CASSFWVTGELFF.

This clonotype has only one observation. The chain is built from TRBV7-6 and TRBJ2-2; 10 positions match TRBD2. Germline CDR1 is SGHVS and CDR2 is FNYEAQ. This CDR3 is 17 amino acids long. The V gene end was trimmed by 5 bases and the J gene end by 1 base; junction bases not matched to a gene: 7. CDR3 sequence reads: CASSPLAGVRNTGELFF. CDR3 bases: TGTGCCAGCAGCCCGCTAGCGGGAGTTCGGAACACCGGGGAGCTGTTTTTT.

The chain is built from TRBV20-1 and TRBJ2-7, with 9 nucleotides matching TRBD2. This CDR3 has 15 amino acids. The V gene's germline CDR1 is DFQATT and CDR2 SNEGSKA (reference sequence). The trim removed 3 bases at V and 0 bases at J, leaving 6 bases unmatched. The CDR3 nucleotides read TGCAGTGCTAGGGATCTAGCGGGGAGCTCCTACGAGCAGTACTTC. As protein: CSARDLAGSSYEQYF.

The V gene is TRBV14, the J gene TRBJ2-5, with 7 bases fitting TRBD2. Germline loops: CDR1 SGHDN, CDR2 FVKESK. This CDR3 is built from 14 residues. V lost 4 bases, J lost 4 bases, and 6 bases stayed unmatched. For the CDR3, the DNA is TGTGCCAGCAGCCGTGGCGGGAGTGGAGAGACCCAGTACTTC. It codes for CASSRGGSGETQYF.

V gene TRBV12-3 or TRBV12-4 combines with J gene TRBJ1-5, with D maybe TRBD1 (5 bases). Between the trimmed V and J ends, which lost 3 bases and 4 bases, there was a span of 7 bases. The CDR3 runs 13 residues. DNA of the CDR3: TGTGCCAGCAGTTTTTCAGGGAATCAGCCCCAGCATTTT. This translates into CASSFSGNQPQHF.

The chain couples TRBV12-3 or TRBV12-4 to TRBJ2-1, with 9 bases matching TRBD2. This CDR3 comprises 15 residues. V lost 5 bases to trimming and J lost 6 bases; unmatched junction nucleotides: 8. CDR3 residues: CASSTGGRGFNEQFF. CDR3 coding DNA: TGTGCCAGCAGTACCGGCGGGAGGGGGTTCAATGAGCAGTTCTTC.

The chain uses TRBV18 and TRBJ1-1; D gene uncertain. The V end lost 4 bases, the J end lost 4 bases, and 4 bases lay between the germline ends. This CDR3 has 11 amino acids. Germline CDR1 KGHSH, CDR2 LQKENI. In nucleotides, the CDR3 is TGTGCCAGCTCACGGTCCACTGAAGCTTTCTTT. This encodes CASSRSTEAFF.

V is TRBV10-2 and J is TRBJ2-5; D is undetermined. Trimming removed 0 bases at V and 5 bases at J, with 4 bases between. The CDR3 runs to 12 residues. In germline, CDR1 is WSHSY, CDR2 SAAADI. The chain's CDR3 is CASSESGETQYF. In DNA form, the CDR3 reads TGCGCCAGCAGTGAGTCGGGGGAGACCCAGTACTTC.

The J gene is TRBJ1-6, the V gene TRBV7-2; 7 bases line up with TRBD1. After removal of 4 bases from V and 0 bases from J, the junction contained 12 bases not matched to a gene. CDR1 is SGHTA and CDR2 is FQGNSA in the germline V gene. This CDR3 has 19 residues. CDR3 amino acids: CASSYDEGASRSYNSPLHF. CDR3 nucleotides: TGTGCCAGCAGCTACGATGAGGGGGCGTCTCGCTCCTATAATTCACCCCTCCACTTT.

The chain has TRBV20-1 and TRBJ1-4, with D maybe TRBD1 (5 bases). The CDR3 totals 14 residues. V was shortened by 6 bases and J by 0 bases, with 11 bases between the two germline ends. Per germline, CDR1 DFQATT and CDR2 SNEGSKA (reference sequence). For the CDR3, the DNA is TGCAGTGCCTACGGGGGGTCAACTAATGAAAAACTGTTTTTT. Residues: CSAYGGSTNEKLFF.